The text below deals with one T cell receptor beta chain. Its antigen is as yet unknown. This sample stems from a study of cytomegalovirus exposure and HLA in healthy donors. The V segment lost 1 base and the J segment 2 bases; nucleotides outside the gene matches: 9. Germline lookup yields CDR1 SGHTA and CDR2 FQGTGA. CDR3 length: 18 amino acids. PCR used 60 Vbeta primers and 13 Jbeta primers. Some clones are missing from TCRdb's copy, which holds only in-frame ones; the method was immunoSEQ multiplex PCR. Of under 200,000 clones in the sample, roughly four fifths were seen once. Study-level results: In a later analysis, HLA-associated beta chains showed higher expansion and lower generation probabilities than comparable chains. A later analysis associated under 20,000 TCR beta sequences with HLA alleles at a 0.05 false discovery rate.

Sample: PBMCs. The V call is TRBV7-3, the J call TRBJ2-2, with TRBD2 identical over 8 bases. This receptor was taken from a woman aged 45-65 years in good health and CMV-seronegative. The CDR3 region has the DNA TGTGCCAGCAGCTTAAACCCTCCGGGACTAGGCAACACCGGGGAGCTGTTTTTT. It is translated as CASSLNPPGLGNTGELFF.